Listed below are T cell receptor beta chains from one sample, sequenced in a study of persistence of HIV-infected CD4 T cells. These TCRs' antigens remain unknown. Clones were read by immunoSEQ multiplex PCR, and TCRdb kept only the in-frame ones, dropping some. Found here are some 30,000 clones, approximately 66% of them singletons; the top ten hold roughly 1.3%. This material consisted of CD4+ T cells sorted from PBMCs after roughly 20-hour stimulation, taken from a patient who received antiretroviral therapy. Receptors were obtained from an adult man with HIV who was CMV-seropositive. Each CDR3 is given with its conserved first and last residue. A D gene is named only where the DNA matches it firmly. Some rows have no size entry. The others give once, few or many, or a class for an expanded clone.

cdr3_aa cdr3_nt j_call v_call d_call clone_size
CAGTRAVSYEQYF TGTGCCGGCACTAGGGCTGTCTCCTACGAGCAGTACTTC TRBJ2-7 TRBV2 NA once
CASSPLAGIVLDTQYF TGTGCCAGCAGCCCGCTAGCGGGGATAGTGCTGGATACGCAGTATTTT TRBJ2-3 TRBV6-6 TRBD2 NA
CASSLGSGGSYNEQFF TGTGCCAGCAGCCTCGGGAGCGGGGGTTCCTACAATGAGCAGTTCTTC TRBJ2-1 TRBV3-1/TRBV3-2 TRBD2 NA
CATNPLGQGGNEQFF TGTGCCACCAACCCACTAGGACAGGGTGGGAATGAGCAGTTCTTC TRBJ2-1 TRBV28 TRBD1 NA
CASRSAFSGANVLTF TGTGCCAGCAGATCAGCTTTCTCTGGGGCCAACGTCCTGACTTTC TRBJ2-6 TRBV2 NA NA
CASSQIAGGNQPQHF TGTGCCAGCAGTCAGATAGCAGGGGGGAATCAGCCCCAGCATTTT TRBJ1-5 TRBV6-5 TRBD1 NA
CASTKGAGGDLSTDTQYF TGCGCCAGCACCAAGGGGGCGGGGGGGGATCTCAGCACAGATACGCAGTATTTT TRBJ2-3 TRBV10-2 TRBD2 NA
CATMGQNTEAFF TGTGCCACCATGGGACAGAACACTGAAGCTTTCTTT TRBJ1-1 TRBV6-6 NA NA
CASSLAGGRAFF TGTGCCAGCAGCTTGGCGGGGGGGCGAGCTTTCTTT TRBJ1-1 TRBV5-6 NA once
CASSHPQNTGELFF TGTGCCAGCAGCCATCCACAGAACACCGGGGAGCTGTTTTTT TRBJ2-2 TRBV6-5 NA once
CASSQIGPGNEQYF TGTGCCAGCAGCCAGATAGGACCGGGAAACGAGCAGTACTTC TRBJ2-7 TRBV4-2 NA NA
CATRDNSLNTEAFF TGTGCCACCCGGGACAACAGCCTGAACACTGAAGCTTTCTTT TRBJ1-1 TRBV6-4 NA NA
CASSLVANTEAFF TGTGCCAGCAGCTTAGTTGCGAACACTGAAGCTTTCTTT TRBJ1-1 TRBV11-3 NA NA
CASSLASRQAGANVLTF TGTGCCAGCAGCTTAGCTTCTCGTCAAGCTGGGGCCAACGTCCTGACTTTC TRBJ2-6 TRBV7-3 NA NA
CASSQGQGTVEQYF TGTGCCAGCAGCCAGGGACAGGGGACGGTCGAGCAGTACTTC TRBJ2-7 TRBV5-6 TRBD1 few
CAISNAGYSYMEAFF TGTGCCATCAGTAACGCGGGATACTCGTACATGGAAGCTTTCTTT TRBJ1-1 TRBV10-3 NA NA
CASSLTGTTRPQYF TGTGCCAGTAGCCTCACAGGGACCACAAGACCGCAGTATTTT TRBJ2-3 TRBV19 NA NA
CASSPQPGGSTEAFF TGTGCCAGCAGTCCCCAACCGGGAGGGTCCACTGAAGCTTTCTTT TRBJ1-1 TRBV2 NA NA
CASSPPTGGGSSYEQYF TGTGCCAGCTCACCCCCTACCGGGGGGGGGAGCTCCTACGAGCAGTACTTC TRBJ2-7 TRBV18 TRBD2 once
CASSDVSRALYGYTF TGTGCCAGCAGCGACGTCTCACGGGCCCTCTATGGCTACACCTTC TRBJ1-2 TRBV5-6 NA NA
CASCLSGGATGELFF TGTGCCAGCTGCCTGAGCGGGGGGGCGACCGGGGAGCTGTTTTTT TRBJ2-2 TRBV6-5 TRBD2 NA
CASSLSTLNTEAFF TGTGCCAGCAGCTTAAGCACGCTGAACACTGAAGCTTTCTTT TRBJ1-1 TRBV7-9 NA NA
CASGGADYGYTF TGTGCCAGCGGGGGGGCAGACTATGGCTACACCTTC TRBJ1-2 TRBV9 NA NA
CASSHGTGRYGYTF TGTGCCAGCAGCCACGGGACCGGGAGATATGGCTACACCTTC TRBJ1-2 TRBV3-1/TRBV3-2 NA medium-sized
CASSPYRGQEDTQYF TGCGCCAGCAGCCCCTACCGGGGGCAGGAAGATACGCAGTATTTT TRBJ2-3 TRBV5-1 NA NA
CASSPPRGRSSYNEQFF TGTGCCAGCTCACCACCGAGAGGGCGCAGCTCCTACAATGAGCAGTTCTTC TRBJ2-1 TRBV18 NA NA
CASRFSGAINEQFF TGTGCCAGCAGATTTAGCGGGGCTATCAATGAGCAGTTCTTC TRBJ2-1 TRBV6-5 TRBD2 NA
CASNRDGPTYEQYF TGTGCCAGCAACCGGGACGGACCTACCTACGAGCAGTACTTC TRBJ2-7 TRBV14 NA medium-sized
CASWPGTGALGEQFF TGTGCCAGTTGGCCCGGGACAGGGGCCCTGGGGGAGCAGTTCTTC TRBJ2-1 TRBV19 TRBD1 NA
CASSLVQGGTEAFF TGTGCCAGCAGCTTGGTACAGGGAGGGACTGAAGCTTTCTTT TRBJ1-1 TRBV7-9 NA NA
CASSDRPRGRCRGLFGEQYF TGCGCCAGCAGTGATAGACCCAGGGGGCGGTGTAGGGGATTATTCGGCGAGCAGTACTTC TRBJ2-7 TRBV10-1 TRBD1 NA
CAISGTDYGYTF TGTGCCATCAGCGGCACAGACTATGGCTACACCTTC TRBJ1-2 TRBV10-3 NA NA
CASSGRFSGANVLTF TGTGCCAGCAGTGGACGGTTCTCTGGGGCCAACGTCCTGACTTTC TRBJ2-6 TRBV2 NA NA
CASSEAGGRYNEQFF TGTGCCAGCAGTGAAGCGGGGGGCCGCTACAATGAGCAGTTCTTC TRBJ2-1 TRBV2 NA few
CASSPGLDRDYGYTF TGTGCCAGCTCACCAGGGCTGGACAGGGACTATGGCTACACCTTC TRBJ1-2 TRBV18 TRBD1 few
CASSLAAGAGNTIYF TGTGCCAGCAGCTTGGCCGCGGGGGCAGGAAACACCATATATTTT TRBJ1-3 TRBV5-4 NA NA
CASTEGLDYGYTF TGTGCCAGCACGGAGGGCTTGGACTATGGCTACACCTTC TRBJ1-2 TRBV5-4 NA NA
CASSISDGLNEQFF TGTGCCAGTAGTATATCGGACGGACTAAATGAGCAGTTCTTC TRBJ2-1 TRBV19 NA NA
CASSERSGRTDTQYF TGTGCCAGCAGTGAACGGTCGGGCCGGACAGATACGCAGTATTTT TRBJ2-3 TRBV2 NA NA
CASSVNGQYNSPLHF TGTGCCAGCAGCGTAAATGGGCAGTATAATTCACCCCTCCACTTT TRBJ1-6 TRBV9 NA NA
CASSFGPNTEAFF TGTGCCAGCAGCTTTGGTCCGAACACTGAAGCTTTCTTT TRBJ1-1 TRBV7-9 NA NA
CSASPPAGYGYTF TGCAGTGCTAGTCCCCCGGCGGGCTATGGCTACACCTTC TRBJ1-2 TRBV20-1 NA NA
CASSPQGAQVDTEAFF TGTGCCAGCAGTCCGCAGGGGGCGCAGGTCGACACTGAAGCTTTCTTT TRBJ1-1 TRBV28 TRBD1 once
CASRGQGASTDTQYF TGTGCCAGCAGGGGACAGGGGGCGAGCACAGATACGCAGTATTTT TRBJ2-3 TRBV2 TRBD1 NA
CASGLIPDGLPSTDTQYF TGTGCTAGTGGTTTGATACCGGATGGGCTTCCCTCGACAGATACGCAGTATTTT TRBJ2-3 TRBV12-5 NA NA